The 21 T cell receptor beta chains below were found in one sample sequenced in a study of shared clonotypes between healthy human individuals. The method was immunoSEQ multiplex PCR; TCRdb's version includes in-frame clones alone and lacks a portion of them. The sample records around 1,000,000 clones, approximately 75% being singletons. The material sequenced was memory CD4+ T cells from PBMCs. As to subset: CD45RA-negative fraction. Receptors originate from a man aged 18 to 29 in good health. Some clones in this sample may be carry-over from other donors' samples.

This clone came up once. The V gene is TRBV7-2, the J gene TRBJ2-2, with D perhaps being TRBD1 or TRBD2 (7 bases each). The V and J ends lost 5 bases and 4 bases respectively, with 14 bases between them. This CDR3 region has 15 residues. CDR1 is SGHTA, CDR2 FQGNSA, per germline. In DNA form, the CDR3 reads TGTGCCAGCAGCGCAGGGGGGGCTGGCACCGGGGAGCTGTTTTTT. Translation: CASSAGGAGTGELFF.

As to this clone: This CDR3 is also generated by other DNA sequences in the sample. This chain links TRBV7-2 with TRBJ2-7, with 7 positions matching TRBD2. Germline V lookup: CDR1 SGHTA, CDR2 FQGNSA. This CDR3 is built from 14 residues. After removal of 2 bases from V and 1 base from J, the junction contained 2 bases not matched to a gene. CDR3 sequence (DNA): TGTGCCAGCAGCTTAACCGGGGGGTCCTACGAGCAGTACTTC. Translated, it gives CASSLTGGSYEQYF.

This rearrangement joins TRBV5-8 to TRBJ2-5, with a weak D call TRBD1 (5 bases). Between the trimmed V and J ends, which lost 5 bases and 1 base, there was a span of 15 bases. The CDR3 spans 15 residues. Germline V gives CDR1 SGHTS, CDR2 YDEGEE. The CDR3 region is CASSIPRVAQETQYF. Here the CDR3 DNA reads TGTGCCAGCAGTATACCCAGGGTGGCCCAAGAGACCCAGTACTTC.

The chain carries TRBV9 and TRBJ2-3; 7 bases are a match to TRBD2. Trimming took 2 bases from V and 6 from J; bases not matched to a gene: 6. The length of the CDR3 is 14 residues. Germline V lookup: CDR1 SGDLS, CDR2 YYNGEE. The CDR3 spells CASSVGGSGDTQYF. The CDR3 coding sequence is TGTGCCAGCAGCGTCGGGGGGAGCGGGGATACGCAGTATTTT.

This clone has ten or more counts. The gene calls are TRBV4-2 and TRBJ2-1; the D gene is possibly TRBD2 (6 bases). The CDR3 covers 15 residues. V dropped 4 bases and J dropped 5 bases, with 15 bases sitting between them. Germline V gene lookup returns CDR1 LGHNA and CDR2 YNFKEQ. This chain's CDR3 is CASSPHPGAHNEQFF. CDR3 in DNA: TGTGCCAGCAGCCCCCATCCGGGAGCCCACAATGAGCAGTTCTTC.

V and J are TRBV28 and TRBJ1-1, with no clear D. Trimming took 11 bases from V and 4 from J, leaving 20 bases between them. Per germline, CDR1 MDHEN and CDR2 SYDVKM. The CDR3 contains 14 residues. In nucleotides, the CDR3 is TGTGCCTACGCCCCCACGGGGTTTCGCACTGAAGCTTTCTTT. Its protein product is CAYAPTGFRTEAFF.

The chain is built from TRBV28 and TRBJ1-2, with 9 bases matching TRBD1. The CDR3 loop spans 14 amino acids. Germline CDR1 MDHEN, CDR2 SYDVKM. J lost 7 bases, V lost 2 bases, and 5 bases had no gene match. The CDR3: CASSLVQGAFGYTF. CDR3 in DNA: TGTGCCAGCAGTTTAGTACAGGGGGCGTTTGGCTACACCTTC.

This chain links TRBV15 with TRBJ2-2; TRBD1 matches at 7 bases. The CDR3 sequence is 16 residues long. J was trimmed by 0 bases and V by 1 base; bases with no gene match: 2. Germline V CDR1 and CDR2: LNHNV, YYDKDF (reference sequence). DNA of the CDR3: TGTGCCACCAGCAGAGTTCAGGGGGCGAACACCGGGGAGCTGTTTTTT. Its translation: CATSRVQGANTGELFF.

This clone has a handful of counts. The gene calls are TRBV29-1 and TRBJ2-5; D perhaps matches TRBD1 (7 bases). The V end was cut by 8 bases, the J end by 5 bases, with 21 bases between. This CDR3 comprises 14 residues. CDR1 SQVTM and CDR2 ANQGSEA come from the germline V gene. CDR3 in amino acids: CSPRLGGGVETQYF. CDR3 coding DNA: TGCAGCCCCCGTCTTGGAGGGGGCGTGGAGACCCAGTACTTC.

The chain has TRBV5-1 and TRBJ2-1; D not resolved. The CDR3 covers 16 residues. CDR1 SGHRS and CDR2 YFSETQ come from the germline V gene. V lost 0 bases and J 0 bases, leaving 10 bases between the germline ends. The CDR3: CASSLDGYSSYNEQFF. Here the CDR3 DNA reads TGCGCCAGCAGCTTGGACGGCTATAGCTCCTACAATGAGCAGTTCTTC.

This sequence joins TRBV7-2 and TRBJ1-1; TRBD1 matches at 7 bases. The CDR3 loop spans 18 amino acids. J gave up 0 bases and V 2 bases, and 12 bases lay outside the gene matches. Germline values: CDR1 SGHTA, CDR2 FQGNSA. The CDR3 protein is CASSLRGSGQAMNTEAFF. CDR3 bases: TGTGCCAGCAGCTTACGGGGAAGCGGACAGGCTATGAACACTGAAGCTTTCTTT. The whole variable domain, remainder taken from reference TRBV7-2 and TRBJ1-1, is GAGVSQSPSNKVTEKGKDVELRCDPISGHTALYWYRQSLGQGLEFLIYFQGNSAPDKSGLPSDRFSAERTGGSVSTLTIQRTQQEDSAVYLCASSLRGSGQAMNTEAFFGQGTRLTVV.

This chain uses TRBV7-2 with TRBJ1-5; no reliable D call. The V gene lost 1 base and the J gene lost 1 base, with 8 bases spanning the gap. Per the germline V gene, CDR1 is SGHTA and CDR2 is FQGNSA. The CDR3 totals 15 residues. The CDR3 is CASSLVAGSNQPQHF. In nucleotides, the CDR3 is TGTGCCAGCAGCTTAGTTGCGGGGAGCAATCAGCCCCAGCATTTT. Based on the CDR3 plus reference TRBV7-2 and TRBJ1-5, the full variable domain is GAGVSQSPSNKVTEKGKDVELRCDPISGHTALYWYRQSLGQGLEFLIYFQGNSAPDKSGLPSDRFSAERTGGSVSTLTIQRTQQEDSAVYLCASSLVAGSNQPQHFGDGTRLSIL.

This clone is a singleton in its sample. The rearrangement joins TRBV7-3 to TRBJ2-6, with 8 positions matching TRBD1. Trimming removed 5 bases from V and 0 bases from J; junction bases left unmatched: 6. The CDR3 extends over 17 amino acids. Per germline, CDR1 SGHTA and CDR2 FQGTGA. The CDR3 here is CASSRTGSPSGANVLTF. CDR3 DNA sequence: TGTGCCAGCAGCCGGACAGGGTCCCCCTCTGGGGCCAACGTCCTGACTTTC.

The gene calls are TRBV29-1 and TRBJ2-3; D uncertain. The V and J ends lost 8 bases and 2 bases respectively, with 14 bases between them. The germline V gene has CDR1 SQVTM and CDR2 ANQGSEA. The CDR3 is 13 residues long. DNA of the CDR3: TGCAGCCACGCGCGCAAGAACACAGATACGCAGTATTTT. As protein: CSHARKNTDTQYF.

The chain links TRBV4-2 to TRBJ2-5; D uncertain. The CDR3 has 13 residues. Germline CDR1 is LGHNA and CDR2 is YNFKEQ. With 4 bases removed from V and 5 bases from J, the gap between germline ends came to 11 bases. CDR3 residues: CASSLTRRETQYF. In DNA, the CDR3 is TGTGCCAGCAGCCTGACCCGGCGGGAGACCCAGTACTTC.

The chain combines TRBV11-1 with TRBJ2-7; a possible D gene is TRBD2 (5 bases). CDR1 and CDR2 (germline): SGHAT, FQDESV (reference sequence). V lost 3 bases and J lost 7, with 13 bases in between. The CDR3 has 13 residues. The CDR3 DNA is TGTGCCAGCAGCTTGGAGCGGTTTAGTGAGCAGTACTTC. Its protein product is CASSLERFSEQYF.

The V and J genes are TRBV28 and TRBJ1-6; D is undetermined. The length of the CDR3 is 15 residues. CDR1 MDHEN and CDR2 SYDVKM come from the germline V gene. V was clipped by 5 bases and J by 1 base, with 9 bases between them. For the CDR3, the DNA is TGTGCCAGCAGTGGGCAGGAATCCTATAATTCACCCCTCCACTTT. It encodes CASSGQESYNSPLHF.

The chain employs TRBV5-1 and TRBJ2-2; the match to TRBD1 covers 10 bases. CDR1 and CDR2 (germline): SGHRS, YFSETQ. J lost 6 bases, V lost 7 bases, and 9 bases had no gene match. The CDR3 sequence is 15 residues long. CDR3 DNA sequence: TGCGCCAGCCGGACCGGGACAGGGGTCGCCGGGGAGCTGTTTTTT. As protein: CASRTGTGVAGELFF.

The chain couples TRBV29-1 to TRBJ2-3; a weak D match, TRBD2 (5 bases). The length of the CDR3 is 15 residues. V lost 1 base and J 3 bases, leaving 14 bases between the germline ends. The germline V gene encodes CDR1 SQVTM and CDR2 ANQGSEA. The CDR3 DNA reads as TGCAGCGTTGAAGTTTCAAGGCCGGGGACAGATACGCAGTATTTT. As protein: CSVEVSRPGTDTQYF.

This clone has a handful of counts. The chain is built from TRBV19 and TRBJ1-5; maybe TRBD1 (6 bases). The CDR3 is made up of 14 amino acids. V was shortened by 6 bases and J by 3 bases, with 12 bases between the two germline ends. CDR1 and CDR2 (germline): LNHDA, SQIVND (reference sequence). The DNA of the CDR3 is TGTGCCAGTAGCTCTAACAGGGCCAATCAGCCCCAGCATTTT. It encodes CASSSNRANQPQHF.

This chain links TRBV27 with TRBJ2-7; D is undetermined. Germline values: CDR1 MNHEY, CDR2 SMNVEV (reference sequence). Trimming shortened V by 3 bases and J by 12 bases, and 21 bases separated the two germline ends. The CDR3 runs to 14 residues. The CDR3 sequence is CASSLDGPALRLYF. The DNA of the CDR3 is TGTGCCAGCAGTTTGGATGGTCCAGCCTTAAGGCTGTACTTC.